The 32 T cell receptor beta chains below were found in one sample sequenced in a study of cytomegalovirus exposure and HLA in healthy donors. Amplification used 60 Vbeta primers and 13 Jbeta primers. Clones were read by immunoSEQ multiplex PCR, and TCRdb kept only the in-frame ones, dropping some. The sample totals over 30,000 clones. Sequenced: PBMCs. The receptors here all came from a man between 35 and 55 years old in good health and CMV-seronegative.

The rearrangement uses TRBV6-1 and TRBJ1-5; no clear D. Germline V CDR1 and CDR2: MNHNS, SASEGT. The CDR3 is 13 residues long. The V gene lost 7 bases and the J gene lost 6 bases, with 13 bases spanning the gap. This CDR3 is CASMEASGQPQHF. Here the CDR3 DNA reads TGTGCCAGCATGGAGGCTTCGGGTCAGCCCCAGCATTTT.

The chain links TRBV11-2 to TRBJ1-2; 10 bases are a match to TRBD1. The germline V gene encodes CDR1 SGHAT and CDR2 FQNNGV. V was pared by 3 bases and J by 8 bases, with 6 bases of the junction left unmatched. The CDR3 contains 14 residues. CDR3 DNA sequence: TGTGCCAGCAGCTTTGACAGGGGGCTGAGCGGCTACACCTTC. This translates into CASSFDRGLSGYTF.

The chain combines TRBV15 with TRBJ1-1; 7 nucleotides align to TRBD1. Germline CDR1 reads LNHNV; CDR2 reads YYDKDF (reference sequence). The CDR3 is made up of 14 amino acids. The V gene end was trimmed by 3 bases and the J gene end by 7 bases; junction bases not matched to a gene: 8. The CDR3 region has the DNA TGTGCCACCAGCAGGGCCTCGGGACAGTTTGAAGCTTTCTTT. Its protein product is CATSRASGQFEAFF.

This chain connects TRBV4-2 to TRBJ2-2; D ambiguous. The germline CDR1 and CDR2 sequences are LGHNA and YNFKEQ. The CDR3 loop spans 16 amino acids. V was pared by 0 bases and J by 0 bases, with 8 bases between. CDR3 DNA sequence: TGTGCCAGCAGCCAAGATTCAGTCTCGAACACCGGGGAGCTGTTTTTT. It codes for CASSQDSVSNTGELFF.

The V call is TRBV29-1, the J call TRBJ2-5; the D gene is possibly TRBD2 (6 bases). The CDR3 is 11 amino acids. V lost 6 bases and J 3 bases, leaving 8 bases between the germline ends. Per the germline V gene, CDR1 is SQVTM and CDR2 is ANQGSEA. CDR3 DNA sequence: TGCAGCGTCGGGGGAGAAGAGACCCAGTACTTC. This codes for CSVGGEETQYF.

The rearrangement links TRBV6-6 to TRBJ2-7; TRBD2 matches 7 bases. J gave up 3 bases and V 2 bases, and 4 bases lay outside the gene matches. Germline CDR1 MNHNY, CDR2 SVGAGI (reference sequence). CDR3 length: 14 amino acids. CDR3 protein: CASSYGGSRYEQYF. The DNA of the CDR3 is TGTGCCAGCAGTTACGGCGGGAGCCGCTACGAGCAGTACTTC.

The chain joins TRBV7-9 to TRBJ1-4; D gene uncertain. Per germline, CDR1 SEHNR and CDR2 FQNEAQ (reference sequence). The length of the CDR3 is 13 residues. V was cut by 1 base and J by 7 bases, with 7 bases left in between. The CDR3: CASSLVESEKLFF. DNA for the CDR3: TGTGCCAGCAGCTTAGTCGAGAGTGAAAAACTGTTTTTT.

J is TRBJ2-5 and V is TRBV9; 14 bases map to TRBD2. The germline CDR1 and CDR2 sequences are SGDLS and YYNGEE. The CDR3 runs to 16 residues. V shed 4 bases and J 4 bases; nucleotides not matched to a gene: 6. CDR3 DNA: TGTGCCAGCAGCCCGGGGACTAGCGGGAGAGGAGAGACCCAGTACTTC. Amino acid sequence: CASSPGTSGRGETQYF.

V is TRBV12-5 and J is TRBJ2-2, with 9 bases aligning to TRBD1. Germline CDR1 reads LGHNT; CDR2 reads FRNRAP. V dropped 3 bases and J dropped 7; count of bases not matched to a gene: 9. The CDR3 runs to 16 residues. Here the CDR3 reads CASGFSGQGAIGELFF. Written as DNA, the CDR3 is TGTGCTAGTGGTTTCTCGGGACAGGGTGCGATCGGGGAGCTGTTTTTT.

As concerns this clone: Its ends do not fully match the called genes, so a read error is possible. The chain couples TRBV10-1 to TRBJ2-3; 8 bases align to TRBD1. The germline CDR1 and CDR2 sequences are WNHNN and SYGVQD (reference sequence). The CDR3 extends over 14 amino acids. Here the CDR3 DNA reads TGCGCCAGCAGTGATGGGCAGGGGGCAGATAAGCAGTATTTT. It encodes CASSDGQGADKQYF.

The gene calls are TRBV7-2 and TRBJ1-5; 7 nucleotides align to TRBD1. V trimming: 5 bases; J trimming: 6 bases; junction bases outside the gene matches: 7. Germline-derived CDR1 and CDR2 are SGHTA and FQGNSA. CDR3 length: 14 amino acids. The CDR3 region is CASSADRVTQPQHF. As DNA, the CDR3 is TGTGCCAGCAGCGCAGACAGGGTTACTCAGCCCCAGCATTTT.

The chain links TRBV13 to TRBJ2-2; D might be TRBD2 (6 bases). Germline CDR1 and CDR2: PRHDT and FYEKMQ (reference sequence). CDR3 length equals 14 residues. V lost 5 bases, J lost 7 bases, and 14 bases lay in between. The CDR3 loop reads CASSRGRPIGELFF. The CDR3 nucleotides read TGTGCCAGCAGCCGGGGGAGGCCCATCGGGGAGCTGTTTTTT.

The rearrangement links TRBV6-5 to TRBJ2-1; 11 nucleotides line up with TRBD2. V dropped 3 bases and J dropped 3; count of bases not matched to a gene: 4. The CDR3 contains 16 residues. Germline-derived CDR1 and CDR2 are MNHEY and SVGAGI. The CDR3 region is CASSYSGRAIYNEQFF. CDR3 sequence (DNA): TGTGCCAGCAGTTATAGCGGGAGGGCCATCTACAATGAGCAGTTCTTC.

The V gene is TRBV9, the J gene TRBJ1-4; 7 nucleotides line up with TRBD1. The germline gives CDR1 SGDLS, CDR2 YYNGEE. The CDR3 sequence is 16 residues long. J gave up 11 bases and V 4 bases, and 17 bases lay outside the gene matches. This CDR3 is CASSPTEGAGGRKLFF. DNA of the CDR3: TGTGCCAGCAGCCCAACCGAGGGGGCAGGGGGGAGGAAACTGTTTTTT. Variable domain in full (rest from reference TRBV9 and TRBJ1-4): DSGVTQTPKHLITATGQRVTLRCSPRSGDLSVYWYQQSLDQGLQFLIQYYNGEERAKGNILERFSAQQFPDLHSELNLSSLELGDSALYFCASSPTEGAGGRKLFFGSGTQLSVL.

The rearrangement uses TRBV29-1 and TRBJ2-2, with no clear D. Per the germline V gene, CDR1 is SQVTM and CDR2 is ANQGSEA. This CDR3 is 13 amino acids long. V was shortened by 6 bases and J by 0 bases, with 8 bases between the two germline ends. For the CDR3, the DNA is TGCAGCGTGACACAATCGAACACCGGGGAGCTGTTTTTT. Translation: CSVTQSNTGELFF.

V gene TRBV19 combines with J gene TRBJ2-1; D is unclear. The CDR3 is 17 amino acids. The germline V gene encodes CDR1 LNHDA and CDR2 SQIVND (reference sequence). V was shortened by 3 bases and J by 8 bases, with 23 bases between the two germline ends. CDR3 loop: CASSIRFGAVALDEQFF. DNA for the CDR3: TGTGCCAGTAGTATTCGTTTCGGCGCGGTGGCCCTGGATGAGCAGTTCTTC.

The chain recombines TRBV5-1 with TRBJ1-5, with 7 nucleotides matching TRBD1. Germline V gives CDR1 SGHRS, CDR2 YFSETQ. This CDR3 region has 16 residues. V was clipped by 0 bases and J by 0 bases; unmatched bases: 3. CDR3 sequence (DNA): TGCGCCAGCAGCTTGGGAGGGACAGATAGCAATCAGCCCCAGCATTTT. Encoded protein: CASSLGGTDSNQPQHF.

The chain employs TRBV18 and TRBJ2-7; D gene ambiguous. With 0 bases removed from V and 0 bases from J, the gap between germline ends came to 9 bases. The CDR3 has 15 residues. Germline loops: CDR1 KGHSH, CDR2 LQKENI. DNA of the CDR3: TGTGCCAGCTCACCACCCGGGTTCGGCTCCTACGAGCAGTACTTC. Translating it yields CASSPPGFGSYEQYF. Supplemented by reference TRBV18 and TRBJ2-7, the full variable domain reads NAGVMQNPRHLVRRRGQEARLRCSPMKGHSHVYWYRQLPEEGLKFMVYLQKENIIDESGMPKERFSAEFPKEGPSILRIQQVVRGDSAAYFCASSPPGFGSYEQYFGPGTRLTVT.

The V call is TRBV6-1, the J call TRBJ2-5, with 11 bases fitting TRBD2. V lost 7 bases and J lost 5; bases outside the gene matches: 9. The V gene's germline CDR1 is MNHNS and CDR2 SASEGT. The CDR3 has 15 residues. CDR3 amino acids: CASTEIAGGSETQYF. The CDR3 DNA reads as TGTGCCAGCACCGAGATAGCGGGAGGGTCGGAGACCCAGTACTTC.

The chain is built from TRBV7-2 and TRBJ2-7; D ambiguous. In germline, CDR1 is SGHTA, CDR2 FQGNSA. Trimming stripped 5 bases from V and 1 base from J, with 9 bases between. There are 13 residues in the CDR3. The CDR3 region is CASSQVRSYEQYF. The CDR3 DNA sequence: TGTGCCAGCAGCCAGGTCCGTTCCTACGAGCAGTACTTC.

The V call is TRBV11-2, the J call TRBJ2-1; 8 bases agree with TRBD2. Germline V gives CDR1 SGHAT, CDR2 FQNNGV. The CDR3 is 14 amino acids. V was clipped by 5 bases and J by 7 bases; unmatched bases: 7. As DNA, the CDR3 is TGTGCCAGCAGCCCAACGGGAGGGGGGAATGAGCAGTTCTTC. Encoded protein: CASSPTGGGNEQFF.

The rearrangement links TRBV29-1 to TRBJ1-3; 8 bases agree with TRBD1. Trimming took 2 bases from V and 4 from J; bases not matched to a gene: 1. CDR1 and CDR2 (germline): SQVTM, ANQGSEA. The CDR3 runs 13 residues. CDR3 sequence (DNA): TGCAGCGTTGAAAGGACAGGGGGAAACACCATATATTTT. It yields the protein CSVERTGGNTIYF. The whole variable domain, remainder taken from reference TRBV29-1 and TRBJ1-3, is SAVISQKPSRDICQRGTSLTIQCQVDSQVTMMFWYRQQPGQSLTLIATANQGSEATYESGFVIDKFPISRPNLTFSTLTVSNMSPEDSSIYLCSVERTGGNTIYFGEGSWLTVV.

The chain has TRBV28 and TRBJ1-2; 7 bases align to TRBD1. J gave up 3 bases and V 6 bases, and 7 bases lay outside the gene matches. Germline V gene lookup returns CDR1 MDHEN and CDR2 SYDVKM. The CDR3 sequence is 14 residues long. Here the CDR3 reads CASSLLQGDYGYTF. CDR3 bases: TGTGCCAGCAGCCTACTCCAGGGGGACTATGGCTACACCTTC.

The gene calls are TRBV9 and TRBJ2-3; tentative D call: TRBD1 (5 bases). The germline CDR1 and CDR2 sequences are SGDLS and YYNGEE. The ends were cut back, 1 base at V and 6 bases at J, with 12 bases in the middle. There are 14 residues in the CDR3. The CDR3 loop is CASSVLVGPDTQYF. DNA for the CDR3: TGTGCCAGCAGCGTACTAGTGGGGCCCGATACGCAGTATTTT.

CDR3 in amino acids: CASSLQGADTQYF. DNA for the CDR3: TGTGCCAGCAGCCTACAGGGGGCAGATACGCAGTATTTT. V usage is TRBV6-5 and J usage is TRBJ2-3; 8 bases are a match to TRBD1. Germline assignment: CDR1 MNHEY and CDR2 SVGAGI. The J segment lost 4 bases and the V segment lost 6 bases, leaving 3 bases of the junction unmatched. CDR3 length equals 13 residues.

The chain uses TRBV9 and TRBJ2-3; D is unclear. Germline values: CDR1 SGDLS, CDR2 YYNGEE. The CDR3 extends over 12 amino acids. V lost 3 bases and J lost 2, with 4 bases in between. The CDR3 nucleotides are TGTGCCAGCAGCGCTTTCACAGATACGCAGTATTTT. Translating gives CASSAFTDTQYF.

The rearrangement joins TRBV4-3 to TRBJ1-2; TRBD1 matches 9 bases. Trimming removed 4 bases from V and 3 bases from J; junction bases left unmatched: 3. Germline V gives CDR1 LGHNA, CDR2 YSLEER. The CDR3 totals 14 residues. CDR3 sequence: CASSPRDRDYGYTF. The CDR3 bases are TGCGCCAGCAGCCCCAGGGACAGGGACTATGGCTACACCTTC.

The V and J genes are TRBV5-1 and TRBJ2-1, with 9 bases fitting TRBD2. Trimming took 0 bases from V and 4 from J; bases not matched to a gene: 8. The CDR3 runs 17 residues. Per germline, CDR1 SGHRS and CDR2 YFSETQ. CDR3 nucleotide sequence: TGCGCCAGCAGCTTGGGGGGCTCTAGCGGGGAATACAATGAGCAGTTCTTC. It encodes CASSLGGSSGEYNEQFF.

The chain is built from TRBV4-3 and TRBJ1-2; a possible D gene is TRBD1 (5 bases). The CDR3 has 15 residues. Trimming removed 8 bases from V and 4 bases from J, with 20 bases in between. Germline V gene data show CDR1 as LGHNA and CDR2 as YSLEER. The CDR3 reads CASRPGPMGGYGYTF. As DNA, the CDR3 is TGCGCCAGCCGACCTGGCCCTATGGGGGGCTATGGCTACACCTTC.

The chain carries TRBV9 and TRBJ1-1, with 9 bases matching TRBD1. Trimming at V came to 3 bases and at J to 3 bases, leaving 6 bases not matched to a gene. Germline V gene data show CDR1 as SGDLS and CDR2 as YYNGEE. The CDR3 runs 15 residues. The CDR3 DNA reads TGTGCCAGCAGCGAGGGGACAGGGTGGGACACTGAAGCTTTCTTT. This codes for CASSEGTGWDTEAFF.

The chain carries TRBV27 and TRBJ2-5; TRBD1 aligns across 7 bases. CDR3 length: 15 residues. V was clipped by 6 bases and J by 4 bases; unmatched bases: 11. Germline CDR1 is MNHEY and CDR2 is SMNVEV (reference sequence). The CDR3 DNA is TGTGCCAGCAGAACGTATCTAGGGGGCGCAGAGACCCAGTACTTC. This translates into CASRTYLGGAETQYF.

This chain uses TRBV2 with TRBJ2-7; D ambiguous. CDR1 and CDR2 (germline): SNHLY, FYNNEI. V gave up 2 bases and J gave up 6 bases, with 5 bases separating them. The CDR3 is 11 amino acids. The DNA of the CDR3 is TGTGCCAGCAGTGAATTAGCCGAGCAGTACTTC. This encodes CASSELAEQYF. Full variable domain (outside the CDR3, taken from reference TRBV2 and TRBJ2-7): EPEVTQTPSHQVTQMGQEVILRCVPISNHLYFYWYRQILGQKVEFLVSFYNNEISEKSEIFDDQFSVERPDGSNFTLKIRSTKLEDSAMYFCASSELAEQYFGPGTRLTVT.